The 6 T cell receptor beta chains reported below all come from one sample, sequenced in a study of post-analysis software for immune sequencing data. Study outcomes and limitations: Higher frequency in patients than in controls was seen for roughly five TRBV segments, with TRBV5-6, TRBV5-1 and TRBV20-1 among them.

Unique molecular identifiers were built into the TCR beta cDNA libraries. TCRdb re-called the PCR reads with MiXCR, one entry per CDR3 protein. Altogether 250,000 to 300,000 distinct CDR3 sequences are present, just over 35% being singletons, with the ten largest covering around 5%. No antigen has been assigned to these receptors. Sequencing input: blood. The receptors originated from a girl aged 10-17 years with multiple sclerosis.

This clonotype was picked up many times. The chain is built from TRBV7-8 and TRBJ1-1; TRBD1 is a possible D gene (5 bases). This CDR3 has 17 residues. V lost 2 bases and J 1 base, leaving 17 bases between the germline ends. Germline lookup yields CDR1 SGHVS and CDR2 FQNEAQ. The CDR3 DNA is TGTGCCAGCAGCTTACTCGCGGGGCCATCGGGGAACACTGAAGCTTTCTTT. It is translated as CASSLLAGPSGNTEAFF.

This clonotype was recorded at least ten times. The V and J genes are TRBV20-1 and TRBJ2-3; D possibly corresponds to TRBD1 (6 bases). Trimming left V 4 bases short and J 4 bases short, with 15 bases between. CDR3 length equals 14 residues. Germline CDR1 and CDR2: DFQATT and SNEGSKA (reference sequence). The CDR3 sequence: CSAMSRGRADTQYF. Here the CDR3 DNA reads TGCAGTGCTATGAGCAGGGGTCGGGCAGATACGCAGTATTTT.

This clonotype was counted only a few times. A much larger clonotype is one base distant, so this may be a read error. CDR3: CAISAGTGVHNEQYF. The DNA of the CDR3 is TGTGCCATCAGTGCCGGGACAGGGGTGCACAATGAGCAGTACTTC. This chain uses TRBV10-3 with TRBJ2-7, with 10 nucleotides matching TRBD1. This CDR3 is 15 amino acids long. V lost 4 bases to trimming and J lost 7 bases; unmatched junction nucleotides: 10. The germline V gene encodes CDR1 ENHRY and CDR2 SYGVKD.

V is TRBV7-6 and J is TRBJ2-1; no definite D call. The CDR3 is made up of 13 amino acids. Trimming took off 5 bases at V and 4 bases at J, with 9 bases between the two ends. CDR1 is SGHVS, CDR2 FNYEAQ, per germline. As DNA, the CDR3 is TGTGCCAGCAGCGATAGAGTATACAATGAGCAGTTCTTC. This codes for CASSDRVYNEQFF. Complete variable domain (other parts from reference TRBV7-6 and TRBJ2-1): GAGVSQSPRYKVTKRGQDVALRCDPISGHVSLYWYRQALGQGPEFLTYFNYEAQQDKSGLPNDRFSAERPEGSISTLTIQRTEQRDSAMYRCASSDRVYNEQFFGPGTRLTVL.

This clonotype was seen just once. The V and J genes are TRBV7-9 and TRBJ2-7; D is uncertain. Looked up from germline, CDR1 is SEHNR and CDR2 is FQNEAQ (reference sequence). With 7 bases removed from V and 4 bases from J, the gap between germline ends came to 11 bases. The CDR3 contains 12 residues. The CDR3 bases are TGTGCCAGCACCTCTAGTGGGTACGAGCAGTACTTC. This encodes CASTSSGYEQYF.

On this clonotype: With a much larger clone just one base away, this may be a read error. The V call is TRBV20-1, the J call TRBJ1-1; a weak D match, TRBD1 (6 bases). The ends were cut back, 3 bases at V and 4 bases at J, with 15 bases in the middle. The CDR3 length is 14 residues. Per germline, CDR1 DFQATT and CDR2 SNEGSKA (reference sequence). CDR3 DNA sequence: TGCAGTGCTAGTGGGGGGGCAGGGGTCACTGAAGCTTTCTTT. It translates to CSASGGAGVTEAFF.